This TCR beta chain was retrieved from a study of early T cells in non-severe SARS-CoV-2 infection. Whole-study context: Whole-blood bulk RNA, unsorted, was sequenced, and chains were unpaired.

Study outcomes and limitations: Lookups in VDJdb leaned toward anti-spike CD8 responses and missed private and CD4 specificities.

The V end lost 1 base, the J end lost 2 bases, and 10 bases lay between the germline ends. CDR1 DFQATT and CDR2 SNEGSKA come from the germline V gene (reference sequence). The CDR3 is 14 residues long. Individual cDNA molecules received unique molecular identifiers during library preparation. TCRdb analysed the 5' RACE reads with MiXCR anew, one entry per CDR3 protein. The sample holds some 57,000 distinct CDR3 sequences, under 11% seen once. On this clonotype itself: Its specificity is unknown.

The rearrangement joins TRBV20-1 to TRBJ2-3; D is undetermined. The origin of this receptor is an adult who was a healthcare worker with PCR-confirmed SARS-CoV-2 infection or an uninfected control (not recorded which). The sequencing sample was made of whole blood. The CDR3 DNA reads TGCAGTGCTAGAGTAGCTGGAGTCACAGATACGCAGTATTTT. It yields the protein CSARVAGVTDTQYF.